Listed below are T cell receptor beta chains from one sample, sequenced in a study of regulatory T cells in long-lasting Graves disease. TCRdb reanalysed the multiplex PCR reads using MiXCR and keeps one entry per CDR3 protein. Of 420,000 or so distinct CDR3 sequences in the sample, approximately 16% were seen once. The same data also went into a second study, on T cells in Graves' hyperthyroidism and ophthalmopathy.

The sample in question was peripheral blood mononuclear cells (PBMCs), obtained at new diagnosis, from a patient treated with antithyroid drugs. These receptors all come from a woman under 30 with Graves disease. The CDR3 runs from the conserved cysteine through the conserved F or W. A D gene is named only where the DNA matches it firmly. Size tells how often a clone was seen (once, few, many) or the class of an expanded clone, and some rows leave it out.

D gene | CDR3 length | clone size | V gene | CDR3 protein
- | 15 | many | TRBV2 | CASTRAGSPSYEQYF
TRBD2 | 14 | - | TRBV19 | CASRERESYNEQFF
- | 16 | few | TRBV11-2 | CASSSPGGEGTDTQYF
- | 14 | few | TRBV7-3 | CASTPGGGTHGYTF
TRBD2 | 15 | many | TRBV6-2/TRBV6-3 | CASSNLAGARNEQFF
- | 14 | few | TRBV13 | CATFKTGLLNEQFF
- | 12 | - | TRBV12-3/TRBV12-4 | CASSLTVTAQHF
TRBD2 | 14 | many | TRBV12-3/TRBV12-4 | CASSKLAAQETQYF
TRBD2 | 13 | many | TRBV20-1 | CSAMAGGSYEQYF
TRBD1 | 16 | few | TRBV24-1 | CATSDFGQGRQETQYF
- | 13 | many | TRBV20-1 | CSASGPSTDTQYF
TRBD1 | 14 | - | TRBV7-9 | CASSGQGRTGEQYF
TRBD2 | 16 | - | TRBV29-1 | CSVFDPSGRSIYEQYF
TRBD2 | 18 | - | TRBV11-2 | CASTLGEWGGESKETQYF
- | 13 | - | TRBV10-3 | CAISGVQAGGYTF
- | 16 | many | TRBV3-1 | CASSQGRKGFFGKLFF
- | 14 | few | TRBV19 | CASSIENSNQPQHF
TRBD2 | 14 | - | TRBV7-2 | CASSPAGGPHEQFF
TRBD2 | 14 | many | TRBV28 | CASSRTSGKDTQYF
- | 15 | many | TRBV28 | CASRKSDGREAEAFF
- | 11 | few | TRBV27 | CASSFGGSQYF
- | 15 | - | TRBV18 | CASSPISRLGYEQYF
- | 15 | - | TRBV5-1 | CASSLVADFSYEQYF
- | 13 | many | TRBV29-1 | CSVEIGIVDEQFF
TRBD2 | 16 | many | TRBV12-5 | CASGFSSGRSTDTQYF
- | 15 | many | TRBV9 | CASSGGLNEVNEQFF
- | 14 | many | TRBV30 | CAWSLGVRGETQYF
- | 13 | many | TRBV28 | CASSLIGSYEQYF
TRBD2 | 15 | - | TRBV11-1 | CASSSLAGAFYEQYF
- | 14 | few | TRBV5-1 | CTSSSTLGYTEAFF
TRBD2 | 11 | many | TRBV29-1 | CSASGGYEQYF
TRBD1 | 15 | few | TRBV15 | CATSRDGDRDQPQHF
- | 14 | many | TRBV7-6 | CASSLTDVGNEQFF
TRBD2 | 16 | many | TRBV27 | CASSFQLAGGTDTQYF
TRBD1 | 15 | few | TRBV6-4 | CASSESGQGFDEQFF
- | 12 | many | TRBV11-2 | CASSWDTGLQFF
TRBD1 | 15 | many | TRBV18 | CASSLGQVQNTEAFF
- | 13 | many | TRBV3-1 | CASTLANTGELFF
- | 15 | many | TRBV28 | CASSFPFGSSYEQYF
TRBD2 | 15 | many | TRBV9 | CASSVGTSGNNEQFF
- | 13 | few | TRBV6-1 | CASHVSYNSPLHF
- | 13 | many | TRBV30 | CAWSGFQGDTQYF
- | 12 | many | TRBV11-3 | CASHLNTGELFF
TRBD2 | 14 | many | TRBV2 | CASSEVASGKEQFF
TRBD2 | 15 | - | TRBV30 | CAWSTRGLIGGELFF
- | 17 | - | TRBV30 | CAWKYWGLSDGANVLTF
- | 13 | many | TRBV28 | CASRTDSTDTQYF
TRBD1 | 15 | - | TRBV2 | CASSQLGTGGEKLFF
TRBD1 | 16 | many | TRBV11-2 | CASSSTGDSSYNEQFF
- | 13 | - | TRBV29-1 | CSVRQVVGTEAFF
TRBD1 | 13 | many | TRBV7-2 | CASSGNRGDEQFF
TRBD2 | 13 | few | TRBV6-1 | CASSRTSEYEQYF
TRBD1 | 16 | few | TRBV19 | CASSIGQGMRWETQYF
- | 12 | few | TRBV20-1 | CSARLRTDTQYF
- | 15 | once | TRBV7-2 | CASSFRDGNNSPLHF
TRBD2 | 13 | - | TRBV5-1 | CASSFGLAGEQFF
- | 14 | many | TRBV20-1 | CSARTPSRYNEQFF
- | 12 | many | TRBV29-1 | CSVEYGKGTQYF
- | 15 | - | TRBV7-6 | CASSAQGSSYNEQFF
- | 12 | few | TRBV6-1 | CASSVGGNEQFF